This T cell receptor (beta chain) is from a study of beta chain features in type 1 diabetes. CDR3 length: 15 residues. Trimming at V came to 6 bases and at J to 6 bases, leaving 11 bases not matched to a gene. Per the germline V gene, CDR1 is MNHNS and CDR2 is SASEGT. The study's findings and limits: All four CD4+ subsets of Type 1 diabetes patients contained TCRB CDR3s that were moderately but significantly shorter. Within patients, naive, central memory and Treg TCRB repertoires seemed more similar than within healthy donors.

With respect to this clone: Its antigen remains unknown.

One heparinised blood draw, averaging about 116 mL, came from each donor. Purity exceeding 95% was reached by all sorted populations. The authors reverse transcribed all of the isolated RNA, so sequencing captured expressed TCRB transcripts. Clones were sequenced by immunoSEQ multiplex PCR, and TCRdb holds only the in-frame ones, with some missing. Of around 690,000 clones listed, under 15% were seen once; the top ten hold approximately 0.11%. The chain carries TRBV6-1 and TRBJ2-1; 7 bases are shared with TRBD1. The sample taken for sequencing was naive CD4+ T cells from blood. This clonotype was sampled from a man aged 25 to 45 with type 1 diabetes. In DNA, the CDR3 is TGTGCCAGCAGCAAGGGACAGTACAACCTCAATGAGCAGTTCTTC. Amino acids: CASSKGQYNLNEQFF.